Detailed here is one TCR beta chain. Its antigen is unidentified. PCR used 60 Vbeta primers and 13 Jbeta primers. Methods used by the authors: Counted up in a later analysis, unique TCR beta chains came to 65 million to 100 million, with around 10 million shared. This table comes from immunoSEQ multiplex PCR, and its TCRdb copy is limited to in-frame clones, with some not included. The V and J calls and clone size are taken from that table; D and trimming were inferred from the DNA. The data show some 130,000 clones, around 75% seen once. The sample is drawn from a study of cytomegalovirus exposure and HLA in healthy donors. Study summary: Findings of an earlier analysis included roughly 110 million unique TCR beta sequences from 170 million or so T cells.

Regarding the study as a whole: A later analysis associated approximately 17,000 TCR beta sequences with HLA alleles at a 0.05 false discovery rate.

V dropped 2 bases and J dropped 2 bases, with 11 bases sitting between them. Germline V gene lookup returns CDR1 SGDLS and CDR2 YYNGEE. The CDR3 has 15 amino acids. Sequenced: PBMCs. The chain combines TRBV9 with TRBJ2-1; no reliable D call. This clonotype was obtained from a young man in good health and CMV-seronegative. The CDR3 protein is CASSVASPPYNEQFF. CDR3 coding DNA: TGTGCCAGCAGCGTGGCCTCTCCACCCTACAATGAGCAGTTCTTC.